This TCR beta chain was identified in a study of blood T cells in healthy people across ages. This clonotype was seen only once. Germline CDR1 is MNHEY and CDR2 is SVGEGT. Trimming pared 5 bases from V and 8 bases from J, leaving 25 bases between. The CDR3 runs 16 residues. The authors ran a second PCR of roughly 6 to 12 cycles using a sample-barcoded 5' primer and a J-beta primer mix. Using its own MiXCR run on the 5' RACE reads, TCRdb lists one record per CDR3 protein. The sample yields roughly 1,300,000 distinct CDR3 sequences, approximately 59% seen once. The V and J genes are TRBV6-2 or TRBV6-3 and TRBJ2-7; D gene uncertain. Source material: blood. This receptor was identified in a man aged 18 to 29 in good health. The DNA for the CDR3 is TGTGCCAGCAGTCGACCTTCTAGGACCACAGAACATAAGCAGTACTTC. Amino acid sequence: CASSRPSRTTEHKQYF.